This T cell receptor (beta chain) was recovered during a study of blood T cell repertoires in COVID-19. Study-wide background: The study drew acute and convalescent COVID-19 samples from the United States, Italy and Spain. The cDNA or gDNA used as material had been derived from T cells, B-cell-depleted T cells, or PBMCs.

Seattle participants joined during active infection and were tracked over time. CDR1 and CDR2 (germline): KGHSH, LQKENI. The V gene end was trimmed by 6 bases and the J gene end by 5 bases; junction bases not matched to a gene: 4. This CDR3 contains 13 residues. Per the original data handling: It was from reference gene primer amplification that nucleated cell counts were estimated. Data came from immunoSEQ multiplex PCR; TCRdb stores just in-frame clones and leaves some out. V and J calls and clone size follow that table, whereas D and trimming were derived from the DNA. The data hold more than 60,000 clones, with about 84% observed a single time.

Specimen: peripheral blood. The source of this sequence is a man aged 50 to 60 with COVID-19, enrolled during active disease. The chain combines TRBV18 with TRBJ1-2; 9 positions agree with TRBD1. DNA of the CDR3: TGTGCCAGCTCCGGACAGGGGTGGTATGGCTACACCTTC. Its protein is CASSGQGWYGYTF. The whole variable domain, filled in from reference TRBV18 and TRBJ1-2, reads NAGVMQNPRHLVRRRGQEARLRCSPMKGHSHVYWYRQLPEEGLKFMVYLQKENIIDESGMPKERFSAEFPKEGPSILRIQQVVRGDSAAYFCASSGQGWYGYTFGSGTRLTVV.